The subject of this entry is one T cell receptor (beta chain). These data originate in a study of identical twins. The V and J ends lost 3 bases and 5 bases respectively, with 14 bases between them. The CDR3 runs 16 residues. In germline, CDR1 is SGHVS, CDR2 FQNEAQ. TCRdb reanalysed the 5' RACE reads using MiXCR and keeps one entry per CDR3 protein. The table records 300,000 to 350,000 distinct CDR3 sequences, roughly an eighth of them present only once. These sequences were also reported in another study, on yellow fever vaccine responses in identical twins.

This TCR was recovered from a woman aged 18-29 years in good health. The rearrangement links TRBV7-8 to TRBJ1-6; D is unclear. Sequencing was carried out using CD8+ T cells sorted from blood. The CDR3 region has the DNA TGTGCCAGCAGCTTCCCCCCGGCCCTGAATAATTCACCCCTCCACTTT. It specifies CASSFPPALNNSPLHF.